This TCR beta chain is drawn from a study of post-analysis software for immune sequencing data (dated by TCRdb to about 2015). In the study overall: Disease courses on record covered relapsing-remitting, secondary progressive and progressive-relapsing multiple sclerosis, though some patients had no subtype annotation. Patient repertoires were compared against about a dozen previously published healthy control repertoires from donors aged about 6 to 27 years. A subset of samples was prepared in parallel using single-end sample barcoding, then pooled and co-amplified after Illumina adapter ligation.

Many counts were recorded for this clonotype. The antigen it recognizes is unknown. It has no much larger one-base neighbor in the sample; base qualities were not kept. To demonstrate the VDJtools post-analysis software, TCR beta repertoires were profiled from the peripheral blood of 10 to 15 young patients with multiple sclerosis. The multiple sclerosis patients were children and adolescents ranging in age from roughly 6 to 15 years. Libraries were prepared through PCR. The sample was run on an Illumina HiSeq 2500. Unique molecular identifiers were incorporated into TCR beta cDNA libraries to reduce PCR and sequencing biases. Every 1 to 10 million input T cells yielded roughly 500,000 cDNA molecules, meaning each molecule approximated one T cell. The patient libraries were prepared and sequenced using the same protocol as the earlier healthy control dataset. Samples belonging to the same batch were prepared together, multiplexed and sequenced on a shared HiSeq lane. On the authors' methods: Raw barcoded reads were processed with MIGEC, and single-read molecular identifier groups were discarded before consensus assembly and CDR3 extraction. VDJtools was used for post-analysis of the clonotype tables, and diversity was normalized by down-sampling every dataset to the size of the smallest sample. To correct batch-related cross-sample contamination, repertoire overlap clustering matched CDR3 amino acid sequences but not nucleotide sequences. The public reads were reanalyzed by TCRdb: fastp trimming at Q25, MiXCR alignment, in-frame beta chains only. Rows matching on CDR3 protein sequence are summarized as one entry with the most common DNA and genes. In this record, the V and J calls reflect TCRdb's handling and not the investigators' own analysis. Counted in this sample were approximately 250,000 distinct CDR3 sequences; approximately 34% of them appeared once. Clones ranked in the top ten supply around 4.8% of the sample.

What the work shows at the level of the full study, not this receptor alone: When samples were clustered directly using the F measure, samples prepared in the same batch co-clustered strongly, which prompted a batch-effect correction. The multiple sclerosis patient group was slightly younger than the control group. Multiple sclerosis patients had significantly lower normalized Chao1 diversity than controls, a result that suggests substantial peripheral T-cell clonal expansion.

The specimen was blood. This TCR was sampled from a girl aged 5 to 17 with multiple sclerosis.

Here the CDR3 is given as CASSSTSGSYEQFF. The nucleotide sequence is TGTGCCAGCAGCTCGACTAGCGGGAGCTATGAGCAGTTCTTC. The rearranged chain carries TRBV5-6 and TRBJ2-1; 12 junctional bases match TRBD2. Sequences SGHDT (CDR1) and YYEEEE (CDR2) are obtained from the germline V gene. The CDR3 holds 14 amino acids from the cysteine to the phenylalanine. Only CDR3 DNA is held: 42 bases, read in frame from base 1. V lost 3 bases and J lost 8 bases, and the count of bases not matched to a germline gene is 3.